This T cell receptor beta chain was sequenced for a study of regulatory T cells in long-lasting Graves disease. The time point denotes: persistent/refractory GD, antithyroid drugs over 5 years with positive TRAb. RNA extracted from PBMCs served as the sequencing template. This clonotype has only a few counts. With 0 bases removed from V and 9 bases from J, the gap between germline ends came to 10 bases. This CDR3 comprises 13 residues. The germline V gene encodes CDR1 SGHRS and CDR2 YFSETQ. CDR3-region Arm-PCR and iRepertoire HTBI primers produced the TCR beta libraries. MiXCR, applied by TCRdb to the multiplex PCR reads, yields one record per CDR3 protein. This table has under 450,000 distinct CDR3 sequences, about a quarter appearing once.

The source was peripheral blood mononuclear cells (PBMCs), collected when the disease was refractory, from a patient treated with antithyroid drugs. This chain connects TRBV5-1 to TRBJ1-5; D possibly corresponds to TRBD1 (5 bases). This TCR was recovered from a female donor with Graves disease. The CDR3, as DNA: TGCGCCAGCAGCTTGGCAGGAGGGGTGCCCCAGCATTTT. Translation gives CASSLAGGVPQHF. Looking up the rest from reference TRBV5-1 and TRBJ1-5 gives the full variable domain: KAGVTQTPRYLIKTRGQQVTLSCSPISGHRSVSWYQQTPGQGLQFLFEYFSETQRNKGNFPGRFSGRQFSNSRSEMNVSTLELGDSALYLCASSLAGGVPQHFGDGTRLSIL.